This passage covers 15 T cell receptor beta chains from one sample sequenced in a study of tumor-infiltrating lymphocytes in primary liver carcinoma. DNA and RNA were both co-extracted from about 19-30 mg of bulk tissue that had not been sorted. Total RNA (approximately 0.5 ug) served as template for TCR beta cDNA synthesis primed by a constant-region primer. Nested multiplex PCR, run for three rounds with slightly modified ARM-PCR, yielded TCR beta libraries. A C-beta reverse primer was combined with TRBV1-TRBV30 forward primers in the first two PCR rounds, and each round had ten to eleven cycles. A single record per CDR3 protein comes from TCRdb applying MiXCR to the multiplex PCR reads. The sample carries around 190,000 distinct CDR3 sequences, around 81% recorded once. Material: tumor tissue from primary liver carcinoma. These receptors came from a man aged 40-49 years with primary liver carcinoma and hepatitis B virus infection.

Comments on this clonotype: The missing conserved phenylalanine or tryptophan at the end of this CDR3 makes a read error likely. V and J are TRBV10-3 and TRBJ2-1, with 8 nucleotides matching TRBD2. The junction had 15 bases not matched to a gene; V was cut back by 7 bases and J by 10 bases. Per the germline V gene, CDR1 is ENHRY and CDR2 is SYGVKD. The CDR3 length is 15 residues. The CDR3 DNA reads as TGTGCCATCACTGCGACTAACGGGAGGGCCGGGGAGCAGTTCTAC. It encodes CAITATNGRAGEQFY.

The chain employs TRBV11-2 and TRBJ1-5; no firm D call. The CDR3 covers 16 residues. Germline CDR1 reads SGHAT; CDR2 reads FQNNGV. V was shortened by 1 base and J by 14 bases, with 24 bases between the two germline ends. The CDR3 bases are TGTGCCAGCAGCTTAGGAGACACGGGTTGGGCTCATCCCAAGCATTTT. It encodes CASSLGDTGWAHPKHF.

This clonotype was counted many times. DNA for the CDR3: TGTGCCAGCAGCCAACATCGGGACTCTCGGCCAGAGACCCAGTACTTC. Translated: CASSQHRDSRPETQYF. The rearrangement joins TRBV14 to TRBJ2-5; maybe TRBD2 (6 bases). The CDR3 has 16 residues. Germline V gives CDR1 SGHDN, CDR2 FVKESK. The V end was cut by 2 bases, the J end by 4 bases, with 17 bases between.

In regard to this clonotype: A much larger clonotype is one base distant, so this may be a read error. This chain joins TRBV7-8 and TRBJ1-6, with unresolved D. Germline CDR1 reads SGHVS; CDR2 reads FQNEAQ. There are 15 residues in the CDR3. CDR3 DNA: TGTGCCAGGAGCTTAGCCCTGACTGATAATTCACCCCTCCACTTT. Translating gives CARSLALTDNSPLHF.

This clonotype has at least ten counts. The rearrangement uses TRBV5-1 and TRBJ2-5; 9 nucleotides agree with TRBD1. CDR1 SGHRS and CDR2 YFSETQ come from the germline V gene. V was pared by 2 bases and J by 1 base, with 3 bases of the junction left unmatched. The CDR3 is 15 amino acids. The CDR3: CASSLLDRGQETQYF. In DNA, the CDR3 is TGCGCCAGCAGCTTACTGGACAGGGGCCAAGAGACCCAGTACTTC. The full variable domain, completed using reference TRBV5-1 and TRBJ2-5, is KAGVTQTPRYLIKTRGQQVTLSCSPISGHRSVSWYQQTPGQGLQFLFEYFSETQRNKGNFPGRFSGRQFSNSRSEMNVSTLELGDSALYLCASSLLDRGQETQYFGPGTRLLVL.

V gene TRBV7-9 combines with J gene TRBJ2-2; 9 positions agree with TRBD1. The length of the CDR3 is 15 residues. From germline, CDR1 is SEHNR and CDR2 FQNEAQ (reference sequence). CDR3 nucleotides: TGTATCAGCAGCGCCGGGACAGGGATGGCAGGGGAGCTGTTTTTT. Translating it yields CISSAGTGMAGELFF. The whole variable domain, remainder taken from reference TRBV7-9 and TRBJ2-2, is DTGVSQNPRHKITKRGQNVTFRCDPISEHNRLYWYRQTLGQGPEFLTYFQNEAQLEKSRLLSDRFSAERPKGSFSTLEIQRTEQGDSAMYLCISSAGTGMAGELFFGEGSRLTVL.

This chain uses TRBV6-1 with TRBJ2-7, with no clear D. The CDR3 is 13 amino acids. V lost 2 bases to trimming and J lost 9 bases, with 14 bases between them. The germline V gene has CDR1 MNHNS and CDR2 SASEGT. The CDR3 sequence: CASSESYDLGQYF. In DNA form, the CDR3 reads TGTGCCAGCAGTGAAAGTTACGATCTCGGGCAGTACTTC.

V and J are TRBV29-1 and TRBJ2-7, with a tentative D call TRBD2 (7 bases). Per germline, CDR1 SQVTM and CDR2 ANQGSEA. The CDR3 has 15 amino acids. Trimming stripped 6 bases from V and 4 bases from J, with 22 bases between. The CDR3 is CSVGGLEGCRYEQYF. The CDR3 nucleotides are TGCAGCGTCGGGGGGCTAGAGGGCTGTAGGTACGAGCAGTACTTC.

This clonotype occurred once. The final CDR3 position lacks the conserved phenylalanine or tryptophan, pointing to a likely read error. The chain couples TRBV6-5 to TRBJ1-1, with D perhaps matching TRBD1 (5 bases). Deletions cut 10 bases from V and 6 bases from J, with 21 bases between. The germline V gene encodes CDR1 MNHEY and CDR2 SVGAGI. The CDR3 extends over 14 amino acids. CDR3 amino acids: CATTLATGEAEAFL. The CDR3 DNA sequence: TGTGCCACCACTCTAGCGACGGGGGAGGCTGAAGCTTTCCTT.

As concerns this clonotype: This CDR3 fails to terminate in the conserved phenylalanine or tryptophan, so it likely reflects a read error. The DNA is left out, because the CDR3 cannot be placed on it with certainty; the CDR3 is given as TCRdb lists it. The chain employs TRBV6-5 and TRBJ2-3; TRBD2 is the table's D call and was not checked against the DNA. The CDR3 numbers 17 amino acids, ends counted. The germline gives CDR1 MNHEY, CDR2 SVGAGI. This CDR3 is CASSSVPLSGGTDTQYY.

As concerns this clonotype: The CDR3 does not close with the conserved phenylalanine or tryptophan, likely indicating a read error. The V call is TRBV10-3, the J call TRBJ2-3; D is possibly TRBD2 (6 bases). Germline CDR1 is ENHRY and CDR2 is SYGVKD. The CDR3 extends over 15 amino acids. The CDR3 DNA follows: TGTGCCATCGGCCGGGGAACGGGAGAGACAGATACACAGTATTTA. It translates to CAIGRGTGETDTQYL.

The V and J genes are TRBV5-1 and TRBJ2-5; perhaps TRBD2 as D (5 bases). The ends were cut back, 4 bases at V and 1 base at J, with 17 bases in the middle. The germline gives CDR1 SGHRS, CDR2 YFSETQ. The CDR3 has 16 amino acids. The DNA of the CDR3 is TGCGCCAGCAGCATCAACAACAGCGGAAGCCAAGAGACCCAGTACTTC. Its protein product is CASSINNSGSQETQYF.

This clonotype was seen only a few times. This chain links TRBV11-2 with TRBJ2-2, with TRBD1 matching 7 bases. Looked up from germline, CDR1 is SGHAT and CDR2 is FQNNGV. Trimming cost V 10 bases and J 0 bases; bases outside gene matches: 5. The CDR3 length is 14 residues. CDR3 DNA sequence: TGTGCCACCGCACAGGGGACGAACACCGGGGAGCTGTTTTTT. Translating gives CATAQGTNTGELFF.

A note on this clonotype: The junction differs from germline at one of its ends, possibly a read error. This sequence joins TRBV29-1 and TRBJ1-5, with D uncertain. The germline V gene has CDR1 SQVTM and CDR2 ANQGSEA. This CDR3 is built from 13 residues. This CDR3 reads CGVMSSVNQPQHF. CDR3 DNA sequence: TGCGGCGTTATGAGTAGTGTTAATCAGCCCCAGCATTTT.

As concerns this clonotype: One end of the junction fails to match germline, which may point to a read error. The chain is built from TRBV5-1 and TRBJ2-1; 14 nucleotides line up with TRBD2. CDR3 length: 13 amino acids. Germline CDR1 is SGHRS and CDR2 is YFSETQ. CDR3 sequence reads: CAGSLGLAGEEFF. The CDR3 bases are TGCGCCGGCAGCTTGGGACTAGCGGGAGAGGAGTTTTTC.